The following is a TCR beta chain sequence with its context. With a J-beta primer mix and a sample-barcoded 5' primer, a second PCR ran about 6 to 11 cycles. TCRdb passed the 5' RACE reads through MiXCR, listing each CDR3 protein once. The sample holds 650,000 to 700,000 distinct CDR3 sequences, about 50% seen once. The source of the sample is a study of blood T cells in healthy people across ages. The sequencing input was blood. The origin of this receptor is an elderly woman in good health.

The CDR3: CASSTRTSTQETQYF. The CDR3 DNA sequence: TGTGCCAGCAGCACGAGGACTAGCACCCAAGAGACCCAGTACTTC. V is TRBV7-2 and J is TRBJ2-5; 8 bases agree with TRBD2. There are 15 residues in the CDR3. In germline, CDR1 is SGHTA, CDR2 FQGNSA. The V and J ends lost 5 bases and 1 base, in that order; junction bases with no gene match: 6.